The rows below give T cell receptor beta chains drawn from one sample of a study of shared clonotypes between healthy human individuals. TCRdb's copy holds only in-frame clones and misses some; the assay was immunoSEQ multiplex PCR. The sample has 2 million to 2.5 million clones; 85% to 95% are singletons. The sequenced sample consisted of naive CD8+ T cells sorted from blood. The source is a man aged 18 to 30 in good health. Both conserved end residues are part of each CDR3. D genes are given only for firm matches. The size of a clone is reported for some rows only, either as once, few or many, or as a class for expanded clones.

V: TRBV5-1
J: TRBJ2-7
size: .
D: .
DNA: TGCGCCAGCAGCTTGTTTAGCGGCTACGAGCAGTACTTC
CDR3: CASSLFSGYEQYF

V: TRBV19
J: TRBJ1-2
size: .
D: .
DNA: TGTGCCAGTAGTACCCTATACGGGACGGTTTATGGCTACACCTTC
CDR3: CASSTLYGTVYGYTF

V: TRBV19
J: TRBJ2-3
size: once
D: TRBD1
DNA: TGTGCCAGTAGTATAGATCCTTGGACAGGGCCCACAGATACGCAGTATTTT
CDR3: CASSIDPWTGPTDTQYF

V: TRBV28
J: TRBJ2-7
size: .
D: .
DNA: TGTGCCAGCAGTTTTGGCTCGGACAGACCGACCTACGAGCAGTACTTC
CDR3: CASSFGSDRPTYEQYF

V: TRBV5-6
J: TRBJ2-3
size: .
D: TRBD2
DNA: TGTGCCAGCAGCATTAGTAGCGGGGGGGCCGCAGATACGCAGTATTTT
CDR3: CASSISSGGAADTQYF

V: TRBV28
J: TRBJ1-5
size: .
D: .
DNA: TGTGCCAGCAGGGACGATAGGCCCCAGCATTTT
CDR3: CASRDDRPQHF

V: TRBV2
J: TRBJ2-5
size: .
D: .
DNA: TGTGCCAGCAATGAAGGGCAAGAGACCCAGTACTTC
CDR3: CASNEGQETQYF

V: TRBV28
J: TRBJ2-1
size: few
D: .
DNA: TGTGCCAGCACCTCACAGGGGGGGAGCTACAATGAGCAGTTCTTC
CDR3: CASTSQGGSYNEQFF

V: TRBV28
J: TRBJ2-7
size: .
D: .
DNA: TGTGCCAGCAGTTTAAGAGGTGAGCCAAGTTACGAGCAGTACTTC
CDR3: CASSLRGEPSYEQYF

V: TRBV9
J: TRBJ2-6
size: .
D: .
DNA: TGTGCCAGCAGCGAAGCCCGGGGCGCGGTTAGCTCTGGGGCCAACGTCCTGACTTTC
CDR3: CASSEARGAVSSGANVLTF

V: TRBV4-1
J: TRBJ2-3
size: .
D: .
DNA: TGCGCCAGCAGCCCGAGCGGGTTCGGGGCAGATACGCAGTATTTT
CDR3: CASSPSGFGADTQYF

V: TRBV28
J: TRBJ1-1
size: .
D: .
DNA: TGTGCCAGCAGTTTGTTTGGGAATGCGGGAGCTTTCTTT
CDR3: CASSLFGNAGAFF

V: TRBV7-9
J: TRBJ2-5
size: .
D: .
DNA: TGTGCCAGCAGCTTAGTACGGGAAGAGACCCAGTACTTC
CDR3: CASSLVREETQYF

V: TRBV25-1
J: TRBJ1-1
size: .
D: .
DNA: TGTGCCAGCAGTGAAGGACTGTCGAACACTGAAGCTTTCTTT
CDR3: CASSEGLSNTEAFF

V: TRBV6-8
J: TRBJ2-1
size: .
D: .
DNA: TGTGCCAGCAGGCAACCATGGGGCCGGGCCGAGCAGTTCTTC
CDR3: CASRQPWGRAEQFF